This T cell receptor (beta chain) is from a study of blood T cell repertoires in COVID-19. Study-wide background: The United States, Italy and Spain provided the acute and convalescent COVID-19 samples. The cDNA or gDNA used as material had been derived from T cells, B-cell-depleted T cells, or PBMCs.

Method: immunoSEQ multiplex PCR; TCRdb's copy keeps in-frame clones and lacks some. The data hold fewer than 350,000 clones, with about nine tenths observed a single time. Seattle-derived patients entered the study during active infection and were followed longitudinally. From germline, CDR1 is KGHDR and CDR2 SFDVKD. The CDR3 consists of 19 residues. J lost 0 bases, V lost 5 bases, and 13 bases had no gene match. Sequencing used peripheral blood. V usage is TRBV24-1 and J usage is TRBJ2-2; 8 bases align to TRBD1. This sequence was found in a woman under 40 with COVID-19, enrolled during active disease. In DNA, the CDR3 is TGTGCCACCAGTGGGTTCGGGACAGGCAAACCCTCGAACACCGGGGAGCTGTTTTTT. Translating gives CATSGFGTGKPSNTGELFF.